A single sample gave rise to the 8 T cell receptor beta chains below, sequenced in a study of blood T cells in healthy people across ages. Using a J-beta primer mix together with a sample-barcoded 5' primer, a second PCR was run for roughly 6 to 12 cycles. Using its own MiXCR run on the 5' RACE reads, TCRdb lists one record per CDR3 protein. The repertoire holds around 650,000 distinct CDR3 sequences, with around 41% as singletons. The sequenced material came from blood. All receptors come from a man aged 80 or over in good health.

V usage is TRBV3-1 and J usage is TRBJ1-2; unclear D gene. Germline loops: CDR1 LGHDT, CDR2 YNNKEL (reference sequence). CDR3 size: 14 residues. Trimming left V 1 base short and J 1 base short, with 7 bases between. In nucleotides, the CDR3 is TGTGCCAGCAGCCAAGCGCCTGATAACTATGGCTACACCTTC. This gives the protein CASSQAPDNYGYTF.

V is TRBV2 and J is TRBJ1-6; a weak D match, TRBD1 (5 bases). Germline V gene sequence: CDR1 SNHLY, CDR2 FYNNEI. The CDR3 is made up of 13 amino acids. V gave up 6 bases and J gave up 7 bases, with 10 bases separating them. The DNA for the CDR3 is TGTGCCAGCAGAAGGGACCACAATTCACCCCTCCACTTT. Translating it yields CASRRDHNSPLHF.

The chain carries TRBV20-1 and TRBJ2-7, with TRBD2 matching over 7 bases. This CDR3 has 14 residues. The V gene's germline CDR1 is DFQATT and CDR2 SNEGSKA (reference sequence). J gave up 5 bases and V 2 bases, and 9 bases lay outside the gene matches. Written as DNA, the CDR3 is TGCAGTGCTAGAAGGGGAGGGCGTCCTAACGAGCAGTACTTC. Encoded protein: CSARRGGRPNEQYF.

This sequence joins TRBV9 and TRBJ2-1, with 9 bases identical to TRBD2. The CDR3 is 16 amino acids. Looked up from germline, CDR1 is SGDLS and CDR2 is YYNGEE. J was trimmed by 6 bases and V by 0 bases; bases with no gene match: 7. Here the CDR3 reads CASSVGGGLAGNEQFF. The CDR3 region has the DNA TGTGCCAGCAGCGTAGGAGGGGGACTAGCCGGCAATGAGCAGTTCTTC. Looking up the rest from reference TRBV9 and TRBJ2-1 gives the full variable domain: DSGVTQTPKHLITATGQRVTLRCSPRSGDLSVYWYQQSLDQGLQFLIQYYNGEERAKGNILERFSAQQFPDLHSELNLSSLELGDSALYFCASSVGGGLAGNEQFFGPGTRLTVL.

This chain connects TRBV20-1 to TRBJ2-1; no firm D call. The length of the CDR3 is 13 residues. Trimming shortened V by 1 base and J by 6 bases, and 10 bases separated the two germline ends. Germline V CDR1 and CDR2: DFQATT, SNEGSKA (reference sequence). The CDR3 DNA sequence: TGCAGTGCTAGAGTCGGGCCTCTCAATGAGCAGTTCTTC. It encodes CSARVGPLNEQFF.

This clonotype was found a few times. The rearrangement uses TRBV6-6 and TRBJ1-1; tentatively, D is TRBD1 (5 bases). Germline V gene sequence: CDR1 MNHNY, CDR2 SVGAGI (reference sequence). The germline V and J ends were trimmed by 5 bases and 5 bases, with 15 bases remaining between them. This CDR3 spans 14 amino acids. This CDR3 reads CASSGIAGKTEAFF. The CDR3 region has the DNA TGTGCCAGCAGTGGGATAGCAGGGAAGACTGAAGCTTTCTTT.

This sequence joins TRBV9 and TRBJ2-6, with TRBD2 as a possible D gene (7 bases). There are 18 residues in the CDR3. Germline V gene data show CDR1 as SGDLS and CDR2 as YYNGEE. The V end was cut by 0 bases, the J end by 0 bases, with 13 bases between. CDR3 protein: CASSVETGGVSGANVLTF. In DNA form, the CDR3 reads TGTGCCAGCAGCGTAGAAACGGGGGGCGTCTCTGGGGCCAACGTCCTGACTTTC.

This clonotype was seen a handful of times. This chain uses TRBV20-1 with TRBJ2-1; the match to TRBD2 covers 8 bases. This CDR3 is built from 16 residues. V lost 4 bases to trimming and J lost 5 bases; unmatched junction nucleotides: 13. In germline, CDR1 is DFQATT, CDR2 SNEGSKA (reference sequence). The CDR3 DNA reads TGCAGTGCTACCTCTAAGGGCGGGGGGCATAACAATGAGCAGTTCTTC. Amino acids: CSATSKGGGHNNEQFF.